The present T cell receptor beta chain was sequenced within a study of Graves' ophthalmopathy and Graves' hyperthyroidism. RNA transcripts served as template for amplifying TCR beta CDR3 sequences. HTBI primers primed a first-round RT-PCR, and a second-round multiplex PCR followed. TCRdb reanalysed the multiplex PCR reads using MiXCR and keeps one entry per CDR3 protein. The sample gives more than 550,000 distinct CDR3 sequences, over 40% of which show up once; 2.5% to 3.5% is in the top ten. This clonotype appeared a few times. The antigen remains unidentified. Findings of the study overall: Blood shared most expanded thyroid clonotypes above 0.001 frequency. Prediction of ophthalmopathy progression reached roughly 68% sensitivity and about 72% specificity.

Germline V lookup: CDR1 MNHEY, CDR2 SVGAGI. This CDR3 comprises 15 residues. The ends were cut back, 0 bases at V and 3 bases at J, with 9 bases in the middle. Source material: peripheral blood. J is TRBJ1-5 and V is TRBV6-5, with D perhaps matching TRBD1 (6 bases). The TCR sequence derives from an adult man with Graves' ophthalmopathy. CDR3 loop: CASSYSRDINQPQHF. The CDR3 coding sequence is TGTGCCAGCAGTTACTCCCGGGACATCAATCAGCCCCAGCATTTT.